These 30 T cell receptor beta chains came from one sample sequenced in a study of response to subunit inactivated influenza vaccine. In TCRdb, the RT-PCR reads were re-called with MiXCR into one record per CDR3 protein. The repertoire holds 500,000 or so distinct CDR3 sequences, with 16% as singletons. The sequences come from CD4+ T cells sorted from PBMCs, collected around 25 months after vaccination. These receptors came from a man aged 45 to 75 who received an inactivated influenza vaccine.

The chain employs TRBV11-1 and TRBJ2-1, with D possibly being TRBD2 (5 bases). The CDR3 has 14 residues. Trimming removed 3 bases at V and 7 bases at J, with 13 bases between. Per germline, CDR1 SGHAT and CDR2 FQDESV (reference sequence). The chain's CDR3 is CASSFRLATNEQFF. The DNA of the CDR3 is TGTGCCAGCAGCTTTAGGCTAGCAACAAATGAGCAGTTCTTC. Full variable domain (rest looked up from reference TRBV11-1 and TRBJ2-1): EAEVAQSPRYKITEKSQAVAFWCDPISGHATLYWYRQILGQGPELLVQFQDESVVDDSQLPKDRFSAERLKGVDSTLKIQPAELGDSAMYLCASSFRLATNEQFFGPGTRLTVL.

The chain recombines TRBV27 with TRBJ2-3; D is possibly TRBD1 or TRBD2 (5 bases each). CDR1 is MNHEY and CDR2 is SMNVEV in the germline V gene (reference sequence). The CDR3 sequence is 15 residues long. V lost 6 bases, J lost 2 bases, and 15 bases lay in between. The CDR3 bases are TGTGCCAGCAGGGTTGGGGGTATTCTCACAGATACGCAGTATTTT. Amino acids: CASRVGGILTDTQYF.

The rearrangement joins TRBV2 to TRBJ2-7; D ambiguous. The CDR3 covers 12 residues. CDR1 is SNHLY, CDR2 FYNNEI, per germline. V was cut by 5 bases and J by 3 bases, with 8 bases left in between. The CDR3 region is CASSTYGYEQYF. The CDR3 nucleotides read TGTGCCAGCAGTACTTACGGCTACGAGCAGTACTTC.

V and J are TRBV29-1 and TRBJ2-3; D is unclear. The CDR3 totals 11 residues. From germline, CDR1 is SQVTM and CDR2 ANQGSEA. In nucleotides, the CDR3 is TGCACCGTAGGTAGCACAGATACGCAGTATTTT. Its protein product is CTVGSTDTQYF.

In its sample, this clonotype was seen a few times. In DNA, the CDR3 is TGTGCCAGCAGACCAACAGGGCGCCCTCCCTACGAGCAGTACTTC. It specifies CASRPTGRPPYEQYF. The J gene is TRBJ2-7, the V gene TRBV28; D is possibly TRBD1 (6 bases). This CDR3 has 15 amino acids. Germline V gives CDR1 MDHEN, CDR2 SYDVKM. The ends were cut back, 6 bases at V and 2 bases at J, with 17 bases in the middle.

The rearrangement links TRBV2 to TRBJ2-2, with D perhaps TRBD1 (5 bases). Germline V gene lookup returns CDR1 SNHLY and CDR2 FYNNEI. CDR3 length equals 15 residues. Trimming cost V 4 bases and J 4 bases, with 13 bases left between them. The DNA of the CDR3 is TGTGCCAGCAGTGCAGGGTGGGGTTCCACCGGGGAGCTGTTTTTT. It is translated as CASSAGWGSTGELFF.

This rearrangement joins TRBV4-2 to TRBJ2-5; D perhaps matches TRBD2 (5 bases). CDR1 and CDR2 from the germline V gene are LGHNA and YNFKEQ. This CDR3 region has 15 residues. Trimming stripped 0 bases from V and 3 bases from J, with 11 bases between. DNA of the CDR3: TGTGCCAGCAGCCAAGACCAGACGGGGAAAGAGACCCAGTACTTC. This translates into CASSQDQTGKETQYF.

V is TRBV11-2 and J is TRBJ2-5; D is uncertain. V gave up 4 bases and J gave up 5 bases, with 14 bases separating them. The germline gives CDR1 SGHAT, CDR2 FQNNGV. CDR3 length equals 14 residues. For the CDR3, the DNA is TGTGCCAGCAGCTGGGAAAGGGTAGGGGAGACCCAGTACTTC. It specifies CASSWERVGETQYF.

This clonotype was counted at least ten times. The rearrangement links TRBV10-3 to TRBJ1-1, with 8 nucleotides matching TRBD1. The V gene's germline CDR1 is ENHRY and CDR2 SYGVKD. Trimming took 6 bases from V and 0 from J; bases not matched to a gene: 9. CDR3 length: 16 residues. The CDR3 bases are TGTGCCATCAGACCCCGGGACAGGCGCATGAACACTGAAGCTTTCTTT. Encoded protein: CAIRPRDRRMNTEAFF.

J is TRBJ2-6 and V is TRBV7-3; 10 bases are a match to TRBD1. Unmatched junction bases numbered 9, after V lost 5 bases and J lost 2 bases. Germline values: CDR1 SGHTA, CDR2 FQGTGA. This CDR3 is 18 amino acids long. The CDR3 sequence: CASSTPAGTGAGANVLTF. The CDR3 DNA sequence: TGTGCCAGCAGCACACCAGCCGGGACAGGGGCTGGGGCCAACGTCCTGACTTTC.

In its sample, this clonotype was seen many times. The gene calls are TRBV5-1 and TRBJ2-1, with 7 bases fitting TRBD1. This CDR3 is built from 12 residues. Germline V gene data show CDR1 as SGHRS and CDR2 as YFSETQ. The V gene end was trimmed by 4 bases and the J gene end by 7 bases; junction bases not matched to a gene: 2. CDR3 region: CASSQGVNEQFF. As DNA, the CDR3 is TGCGCCAGCAGCCAGGGGGTAAATGAGCAGTTCTTC.

This clonotype was counted a few times. The CDR3 loop is CASSLHRTDTQYF. For the CDR3, the DNA is TGTGCCAGCAGCTTACACCGCACAGATACGCAGTATTTT. The rearrangement links TRBV11-3 to TRBJ2-3; D gene unclear. The V gene's germline CDR1 is SGHNT and CDR2 YENEEA. The V gene lost 2 bases and the J gene lost 1 base, with 4 bases spanning the gap. CDR3 length equals 13 residues.

The chain has TRBV4-2 and TRBJ2-7; weak D call: TRBD2 (5 bases). The germline V gene has CDR1 LGHNA and CDR2 YNFKEQ. This CDR3 spans 14 amino acids. V was trimmed by 1 base and J by 6 bases, leaving 13 bases between them. The CDR3 is CASSQGTAEREQYF. CDR3 in DNA: TGTGCCAGCAGCCAAGGGACTGCCGAGCGCGAGCAGTACTTC.

V usage is TRBV5-1 and J usage is TRBJ2-7, with 10 bases lining up with TRBD2. This CDR3 contains 14 residues. In germline, CDR1 is SGHRS, CDR2 YFSETQ. Trimming cost V 4 bases and J 3 bases; bases outside gene matches: 4. The CDR3 DNA is TGCGCCAGCAGCAAGGCTAGCGGGGGCTACGAGCAGTACTTC. It translates to CASSKASGGYEQYF.

This clonotype has only a few counts. This rearrangement joins TRBV10-3 to TRBJ2-7, with 8 nucleotides matching TRBD1. Trimming at V came to 3 bases and at J to 2 bases, leaving 9 bases not matched to a gene. In germline, CDR1 is ENHRY, CDR2 SYGVKD. The CDR3 has 16 residues. The chain's CDR3 is CAISDPGQGVPYEQYF. As DNA, the CDR3 is TGTGCCATCAGTGACCCAGGACAGGGAGTCCCCTACGAGCAGTACTTC.

This clonotype was counted between two and nine times. The CDR3 bases are TGTGCCAGCAGACCTCCGGGACTAGTTAGCAATGAGCAGTTCTTC. Its protein is CASRPPGLVSNEQFF. This chain joins TRBV6-2 or TRBV6-3 and TRBJ2-1, with 8 nucleotides matching TRBD2. Germline CDR1 reads MNHEY; CDR2 reads SVGEGT. The CDR3 runs to 15 residues. The ends lost 6 bases at V and 6 bases at J; junction bases unmatched: 10.

This clonotype was seen ten or more times. V gene TRBV12-3 or TRBV12-4 combines with J gene TRBJ2-7; 8 bases agree with TRBD1. The CDR3 spans 12 residues. CDR3 amino acids: CASDRVPYEQYF. The CDR3 nucleotides read TGTGCTTCGGACAGGGTACCCTACGAGCAGTACTTC.

The table lists this clonotype with many counts. The V call is TRBV7-2, the J call TRBJ2-1; 8 bases agree with TRBD2. This CDR3 comprises 14 residues. CDR1 and CDR2 from the germline V gene are SGHTA and FQGNSA. J was trimmed by 4 bases and V by 3 bases; bases with no gene match: 2. CDR3 nucleotides: TGTGCCAGCAGCTTTAGCGGGATATACAATGAGCAGTTCTTC. This gives the protein CASSFSGIYNEQFF.

For the CDR3, the DNA is TGTGCCAGCAGTGCCTCGGGTCTAGCGGGTCAAGAGACCCAGTACTTC. Protein: CASSASGLAGQETQYF. This rearrangement joins TRBV25-1 to TRBJ2-5; 8 nucleotides agree with TRBD2. Germline V gene lookup returns CDR1 MGHDK and CDR2 SYGVNS. Trimming at V came to 4 bases and at J to 2 bases, leaving 9 bases not matched to a gene. The length of the CDR3 is 16 residues.

This chain uses TRBV10-3 with TRBJ1-1, with D uncertain. Germline V gene sequence: CDR1 ENHRY, CDR2 SYGVKD. The CDR3 runs 12 residues. The V end was cut by 5 bases, the J end by 1 base, with 5 bases between. The DNA of the CDR3 is TGTGCCATCAGTCCTAGGAACACTGAAGCTTTCTTT. Protein: CAISPRNTEAFF.

Only a few counts were recorded for this clonotype. The chain carries TRBV11-2 and TRBJ1-5; D might be TRBD1 (5 bases). The CDR3 covers 15 residues. V was shortened by 4 bases and J by 5 bases, with 15 bases between the two germline ends. In germline, CDR1 is SGHAT, CDR2 FQNNGV. CDR3 nucleotides: TGTGCCAGCAGCTACCGGGGGGGAAGAGATCAGCCCCAGCATTTT. Amino acid sequence: CASSYRGGRDQPQHF.

V and J are TRBV7-2 and TRBJ2-7, with D tentatively TRBD1 (6 bases). Deletions cut 2 bases from V and 0 bases from J, with 11 bases between. CDR1 SGHTA and CDR2 FQGNSA come from the germline V gene. The length of the CDR3 is 15 residues. DNA of the CDR3: TGTGCCAGCAGCTTAATGGGGGCCAGCTCCTACGAGCAGTACTTC. Its translation is CASSLMGASSYEQYF.

This chain connects TRBV20-1 to TRBJ1-4, with D hard to call. The V and J ends lost 3 bases and 4 bases respectively, with 9 bases between them. Germline CDR1 and CDR2: DFQATT and SNEGSKA (reference sequence). The CDR3 sequence is 13 residues long. The chain's CDR3 is CSASVQFNEKLFF. The CDR3 DNA reads TGCAGTGCTAGCGTTCAGTTTAATGAAAAACTGTTTTTT.

This clonotype was seen repeatedly, ten times or more. The chain recombines TRBV20-1 with TRBJ2-3, with 11 nucleotides matching TRBD2. The CDR3 sequence is 15 residues long. Trimming removed 5 bases from V and 6 bases from J; junction bases left unmatched: 10. CDR1 and CDR2 (germline): DFQATT, SNEGSKA (reference sequence). This CDR3 is CSAEIAGGHVDTQYF. The CDR3 DNA sequence: TGCAGTGCTGAGATAGCGGGAGGGCACGTGGATACGCAGTATTTT.

The chain is built from TRBV6-5 and TRBJ2-7; the match to TRBD1 covers 8 bases. CDR1 and CDR2 from the germline V gene are MNHEY and SVGAGI. The CDR3 runs 12 residues. Trimming removed 10 bases from V and 6 bases from J; junction bases left unmatched: 8. The CDR3 reads CATRDRITEQYF. CDR3 DNA sequence: TGTGCCACCCGGGACAGGATTACCGAGCAGTACTTC.

J is TRBJ2-2 and V is TRBV7-9, with 11 positions matching TRBD2. J gave up 6 bases and V 11 bases, and 14 bases lay outside the gene matches. Germline V gene lookup returns CDR1 SEHNR and CDR2 FQNEAQ (reference sequence). This CDR3 comprises 16 residues. The CDR3 is CALPSGPSGRPGELFF. The DNA for the CDR3 is TGTGCCCTCCCTAGCGGGCCTAGCGGGAGGCCCGGGGAGCTGTTTTTT.

At least ten counts were recorded for this clonotype. The V gene is TRBV12-3 or TRBV12-4, the J gene TRBJ2-1, with D maybe TRBD2 (6 bases). The V gene lost 3 bases and the J gene lost 0 bases, with 21 bases spanning the gap. There are 19 residues in the CDR3. The chain's CDR3 is CASSFRGLPTFSSYNEQFF. The CDR3 DNA reads TGTGCCAGCAGTTTCCGGGGACTGCCCACCTTTAGCTCCTACAATGAGCAGTTCTTC.

In its sample, this clonotype was seen many times. The chain combines TRBV5-1 with TRBJ2-3; 9 positions agree with TRBD2. This CDR3 has 15 amino acids. V lost 4 bases and J lost 1; bases outside the gene matches: 4. The germline gives CDR1 SGHRS, CDR2 YFSETQ. In DNA, the CDR3 is TGCGCCAGCAGCCCCGAGCGGGGGGGCACAGATACGCAGTATTTT. Translating it yields CASSPERGGTDTQYF.

Only a few counts were recorded for this clonotype. This chain uses TRBV12-3 or TRBV12-4 with TRBJ2-1, with D perhaps matching TRBD2 (6 bases). V shed 2 bases and J shed 4 bases, with 12 bases lying between them. The CDR3 spans 15 residues. CDR3 sequence (DNA): TGTGCCAGCAGTTTAAATAGCGGAGGATACAATGAGCAGTTCTTC. It specifies CASSLNSGGYNEQFF.

This clonotype was seen a few times. J is TRBJ2-3 and V is TRBV5-1; the D is unclear. The germline CDR1 and CDR2 sequences are SGHRS and YFSETQ. The CDR3 has 16 amino acids. Between the trimmed V and J ends, which lost 0 bases and 4 bases, there was a span of 15 bases. CDR3 protein: CASSLEFLGRPDTQYF. The DNA for the CDR3 is TGCGCCAGCAGCTTGGAGTTCCTAGGTCGCCCAGATACGCAGTATTTT.